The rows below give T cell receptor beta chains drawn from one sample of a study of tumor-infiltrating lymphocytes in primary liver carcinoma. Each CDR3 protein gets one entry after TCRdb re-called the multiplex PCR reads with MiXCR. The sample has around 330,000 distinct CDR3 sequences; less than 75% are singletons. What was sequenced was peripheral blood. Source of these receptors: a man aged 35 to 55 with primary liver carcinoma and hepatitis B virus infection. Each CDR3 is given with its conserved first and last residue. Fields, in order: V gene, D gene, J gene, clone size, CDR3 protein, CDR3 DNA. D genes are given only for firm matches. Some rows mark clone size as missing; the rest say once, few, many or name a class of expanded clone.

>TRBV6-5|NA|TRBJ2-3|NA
CASRDMGLTDTQYF
TGTGCCAGCAGGGACATGGGTCTAACAGATACGCAGTATTTT
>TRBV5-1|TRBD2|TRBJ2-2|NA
CAGSPRSGSNGKLSF
TGCGCCGGCAGCCCACGCAGCGGGAGCAACGGGAAGCTGTCTTTT
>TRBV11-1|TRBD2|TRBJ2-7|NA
CASSSGLAETYEQYF
TGTGCCAGCAGCTCAGGACTAGCGGAAACCTACGAGCAGTATTTC
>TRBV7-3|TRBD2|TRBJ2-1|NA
CASSALAGGYNEQFF
TGTGCCAGCAGCGCACTAGCGGGAGGTTACAATGAGCAGTTCTTC
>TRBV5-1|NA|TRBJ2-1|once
CASSLRLTGSYNEQFF
TGCGCCAGCAGCCTCAGACTAACGGGCTCCTACAATGAGCAGTTCTTC
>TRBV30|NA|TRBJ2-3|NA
CAWSGGLGRDTQYF
TGTGCCTGGAGTGGAGGTCTCGGAAGGGATACGCAGTATTTT
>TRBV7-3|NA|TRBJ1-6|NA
CASSLKGLRKSPLHF
TGTGCCAGCAGCTTAAAGGGACTTAGGAAATCACCCCTCCACTTT
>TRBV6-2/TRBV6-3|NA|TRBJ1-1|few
CASSYTAGTENTEAFF
TGTGCCAGCAGTTACACCGCCGGGACGGAGAACACTGAAGCTTTCTTT
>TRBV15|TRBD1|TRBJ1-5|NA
CATSKTGESNQPQHF
TGTGCCACCAGCAAAACAGGGGAGAGCAATCAGCCCCAGCATTTT
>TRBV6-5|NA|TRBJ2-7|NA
CAGSYSKVDGYEQYF
TGTGCCGGCAGTTACTCGAAGGTAGATGGCTACGAGCAGTACTTC
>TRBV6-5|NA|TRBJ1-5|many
CASSWGGPNQPQHF
TGTGCCAGCAGTTGGGGTGGCCCCAATCAGCCCCAGCATTTT
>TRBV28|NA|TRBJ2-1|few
CASSIVGGSSYNEQFF
TGTGCCAGCAGTATCGTTGGCGGAAGCTCCTACAATGAGCAGTTCTTC
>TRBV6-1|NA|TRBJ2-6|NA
CASSPRGGGAYVLTF
TGTGCCAGCAGCCCCCGGGGTGGGGGGGCCTACGTCCTGACTTTC
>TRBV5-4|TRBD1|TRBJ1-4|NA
CTSSLDRTGVREKLFF
TGTACCAGCAGCTTGGATCGGACAGGGGTTCGGGAAAAACTGTTTTTT
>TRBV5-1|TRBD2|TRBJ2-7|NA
CASSFLGGSYEQYF
TGCGCCAGCAGTTTCCTGGGAGGGAGCTACGAGCAGTACTTC
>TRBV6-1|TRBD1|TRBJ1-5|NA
CATEDRGHFNQPQHF
TGTGCCACCGAGGACAGGGGGCATTTTAATCAGCCCCAGCATTTT
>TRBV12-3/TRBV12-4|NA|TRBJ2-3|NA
CASIIAGDTQYF
TGTGCTAGCATCATAGCCGGGGATACGCAGTATTTT
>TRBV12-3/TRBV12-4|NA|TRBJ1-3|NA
CASSIQGSGNTLYF
TGTGCCAGCAGTATACAGGGCTCCGGAAACACCTTATATTTT
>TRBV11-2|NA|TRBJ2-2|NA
CVNSLLSQAGELFF
TGTGTCAACAGCTTACTCTCTCAGGCCGGGGAGCTGTTTTTT
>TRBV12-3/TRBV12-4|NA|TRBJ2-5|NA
CASTDLGTVQETQYF
TGTGCCAGCACCGACCTCGGGACGGTCCAAGAGACCCAGTACTTC
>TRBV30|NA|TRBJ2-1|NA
CAWSRGPSYIEQFF
TGTGCCTGGAGTCGGGGCCCGTCCTACATTGAGCAGTTCTTC
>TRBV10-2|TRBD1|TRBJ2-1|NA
CATSESRTGNEQFF
TGCGCCACCAGTGAGTCCAGGACAGGCAATGAGCAGTTCTTC
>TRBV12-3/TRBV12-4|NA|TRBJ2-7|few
CASSSGPVSSYEQYF
TGTGCCAGCAGTTCAGGGCCCGTTTCGTCGTACGAGCAGTACTTC
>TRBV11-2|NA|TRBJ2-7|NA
CANTLTSENDEQYF
TGTGCCAACACACTAACGAGCGAGAACGACGAGCAGTACTTC
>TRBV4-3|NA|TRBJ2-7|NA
CASRQEGAGVYEQYF
TGCGCTAGCAGGCAAGAAGGGGCAGGGGTCTACGAGCAGTACTTT
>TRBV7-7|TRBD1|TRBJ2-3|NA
CASSSGTGADTQYF
TGTGCTAGCAGCTCAGGGACAGGCGCAGATACGCAGTATTTT
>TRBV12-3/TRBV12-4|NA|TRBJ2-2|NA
CASRDDRANTGGLFF
TGTGCCAGCAGGGATGACAGAGCGAACACCGGGGGGCTGTTTTTT
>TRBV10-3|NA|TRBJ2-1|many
CAISEWDSPEFF
TGTGCCATCAGTGAGTGGGACTCCCCCGAGTTCTTC
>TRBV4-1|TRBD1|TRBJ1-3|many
CASSQDPRGAGNTIYF
TGCGCCAGCAGCCAAGACCCCAGGGGGGCTGGAAACACCATATATTTT
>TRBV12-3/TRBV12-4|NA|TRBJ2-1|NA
CASSLEASVSLPSYNEQFF
TGTGCCAGCAGCTTAGAAGCTAGCGTGTCGCTGCCCTCCTACAATGAGCAGTTCTTC
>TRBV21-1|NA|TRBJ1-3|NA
CASRGDTIYF
TGTGCCAGCAGGGGAGACACCATATATTTT
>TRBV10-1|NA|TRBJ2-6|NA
CASRDMSGANVLTF
TGCGCCAGCAGGGACATGTCTGGGGCCAACGTCCTGACTTTC
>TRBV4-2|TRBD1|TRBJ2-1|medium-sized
CASSQDWRTGRVYNEQFF
TGTGCCAGCAGCCAAGATTGGAGGACAGGCAGAGTCTACAATGAGCAGTTCTTC
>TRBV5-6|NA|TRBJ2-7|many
CASSLAGQSQYF
TGTGCCAGCAGCTTGGCCGGACAGTCGCAGTACTTC
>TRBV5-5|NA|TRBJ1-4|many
CASSLEWRDGEKLFF
TGTGCCAGCAGCTTGGAGTGGAGGGATGGAGAAAAACTGTTTTTT
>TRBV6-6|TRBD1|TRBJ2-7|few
CASSSLGDRPYEQYF
TGTGCCAGCAGTTCCTTGGGGGACAGACCCTACGAGCAGTACTTC
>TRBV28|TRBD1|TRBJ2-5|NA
CASRVTGEETQNF
TGTGCCAGCAGGGTGACAGGGGAAGAGACCCAGAACTTC
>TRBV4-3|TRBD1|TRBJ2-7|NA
CASGPGTGGNYEQCF
TGCGCCAGCGGCCCGGGGACAGGGGGCAACTACGAGCAGTGCTTC
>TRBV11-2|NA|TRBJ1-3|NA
CASSLSESENTIYF
TGTGCCAGCAGCTTGTCTGAAAGCGAAAACACCATATATTTT
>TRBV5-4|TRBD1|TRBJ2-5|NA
CASSTRTGGETQYF
TGTGCCAGCAGCACCCGGACAGGTGGAGAGACCCAGTACTTC
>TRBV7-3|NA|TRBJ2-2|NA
CASTKGDNTGELFF
TGTGCCAGCACCAAGGGGGATAACACCGGGGAGCTGTTTTTT
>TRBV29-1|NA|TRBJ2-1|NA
CGVGKSGGPDNEQFF
TGCGGCGTTGGGAAGTCAGGAGGGCCAGACAATGAGCAGTTCTTC
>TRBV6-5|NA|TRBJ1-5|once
CTSSYESNQPQHF
TGTACCAGCAGTTACGAAAGCAATCAGCCCCAGCATTTT
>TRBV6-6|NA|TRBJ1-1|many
CASSYPPPSSAFF
TGTGCCAGCAGTTACCCGCCCCCTTCCTCGGCTTTCTTT
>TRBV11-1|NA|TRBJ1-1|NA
CASILIDISEAFF
TGCGCCAGCATCTTAATTGACATCTCTGAAGCTTTCTTT
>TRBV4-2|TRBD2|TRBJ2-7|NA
CVSSQDKGRGYEQYF
TGTGTCAGCAGCCAAGATAAGGGGAGGGGCTACGAGCAGTACTTC
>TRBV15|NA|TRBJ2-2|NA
CATSGRTNTGELFF
TGTGCCACCAGTGGACGTACGAACACCGGGGAGCTGTTTTTT
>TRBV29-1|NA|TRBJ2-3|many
CSVAGQGSTDTQYF
TGCAGCGTTGCTGGGCAGGGGAGCACAGATACGCAGTATTTT
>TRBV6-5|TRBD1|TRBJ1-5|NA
CASSLDRGQSQHF
TGTGCCAGTAGTCTGGACAGGGGTCAGTCCCAGCATTTT
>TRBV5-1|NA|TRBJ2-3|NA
CASSPEDGLADTQYF
TGCGCCAGCAGCCCTGAGGACGGCTTAGCTGATACGCAGTATTTT
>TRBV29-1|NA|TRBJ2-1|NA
CSVRGGDSYKGQFF
TGTAGCGTGAGGGGGGGAGACTCCTACAAAGGGCAGTTCTTC
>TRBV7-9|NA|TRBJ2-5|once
CASRPQETQYF
TGTGCCAGCAGGCCGCAAGAGACCCAGTACTTC
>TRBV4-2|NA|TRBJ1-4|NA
CASSPTAGSRNEKLFF
TGTGCCAGCAGCCCCACCGCAGGGTCTCGAAATGAAAAACTGTTTTTT